This T cell receptor (beta chain) was sequenced for a study of CD8 T cells in ankylosing spondylitis. Notes on the study in general: Reportedly, disease-linked clones are significantly enriched in ankylosing spondylitis patients' matched synovial fluid. Earlier authors reported some of these motif variants in reactive arthritis synovial fluid and blood.

This clonotype has a count of ten or more. What it binds is not known. The CDR3 sequence is 15 residues long. Germline CDR1 and CDR2: DFQATT and SNEGSKA (reference sequence). The V gene lost 0 bases and the J gene lost 6 bases, with 18 bases spanning the gap. TCRdb used MiXCR to reprocess the 5' RACE reads, holding one entry per CDR3 protein. The sample holds some 140,000 distinct CDR3 sequences, approximately 7.3% seen once. V is TRBV20-1 and J is TRBJ2-7; a possible D gene is TRBD2 (6 bases). This receptor was taken from a female donor with ankylosing spondylitis or in good health (not recorded which). Material for sequencing was blood, either unsorted or a sorted T cell fraction (not recorded which). CDR3 DNA sequence: TGCAGTGCTAGAGATGGGGGGAAGGGTTGGAGCGAGCAGTACTTC. Protein: CSARDGGKGWSEQYF.